Following are 7 T cell receptor beta chains from one sample sequenced in a study of T cells after yellow fever vaccination. TCRdb re-derived calls from the 5' RACE reads in MiXCR, one entry per CDR3 protein. In the table there are hundreds of thousands of distinct CDR3 sequences, 20% to 25% of which are singletons. This specimen consisted of PBMCs, obtained roughly 23 days after the first yellow fever vaccination. The receptors derive from a man aged 18 to 29 who received the YFV17D yellow fever vaccine.

The rearrangement links TRBV7-9 to TRBJ2-2; 14 bases align to TRBD2. Trimming removed 4 bases from V and 5 bases from J; junction bases left unmatched: 6. Germline loops: CDR1 SEHNR, CDR2 FQNEAQ (reference sequence). This CDR3 region has 17 residues. The CDR3 loop is CASSWTSGGRRTGELFF. The CDR3 nucleotides are TGTGCCAGCAGCTGGACTAGCGGGGGGCGGAGGACCGGGGAGCTGTTTTTT.

The V gene is TRBV20-1, the J gene TRBJ1-1, with D perhaps TRBD1 (5 bases). Trimming took 1 base from V and 5 from J, leaving 14 bases between them. CDR1 DFQATT and CDR2 SNEGSKA come from the germline V gene (reference sequence). The CDR3 covers 14 residues. CDR3 protein: CSARVRDRWTEAFF. The CDR3 DNA reads TGCAGTGCTAGAGTGCGGGACCGTTGGACTGAAGCTTTCTTT.

There are a few counts of this clonotype. The V gene is TRBV7-2, the J gene TRBJ1-3; no firm D call. CDR3 size: 13 residues. Germline V gives CDR1 SGHTA, CDR2 FQGNSA. V was trimmed by 3 bases and J by 4 bases, leaving 7 bases between them. The CDR3, as DNA: TGTGCCAGCAGCTTTGACCCGGGAAACACCATATATTTT. Its protein product is CASSFDPGNTIYF.

There are a few counts of this clonotype. J is TRBJ2-5 and V is TRBV11-2; D perhaps matches TRBD2 (6 bases). Trimming removed 4 bases from V and 7 bases from J, with 19 bases in between. The CDR3 consists of 15 residues. Germline V gene data show CDR1 as SGHAT and CDR2 as FQNNGV. Here the CDR3 reads CASSSGGDPRVTQYF. The CDR3 DNA sequence: TGTGCCAGCAGCTCAGGCGGGGACCCCCGTGTGACCCAGTACTTC.

J is TRBJ2-5 and V is TRBV7-2; D is ambiguous. The CDR3 runs to 13 residues. V lost 5 bases and J 7 bases, leaving 14 bases between the germline ends. Germline CDR1 SGHTA, CDR2 FQGNSA. CDR3 DNA sequence: TGTGCCAGCAGCCCGCGAGTCGATAGGACCCAGTACTTC. It codes for CASSPRVDRTQYF.

The sample holds a few counts of this clonotype. This chain links TRBV20-1 with TRBJ1-2; TRBD1 aligns across 8 bases. V trimming: 1 base; J trimming: 7 bases; junction bases outside the gene matches: 5. Germline V gives CDR1 DFQATT, CDR2 SNEGSKA (reference sequence). The CDR3 totals 13 residues. The CDR3 spells CSARGSGGGGYTF. In DNA form, the CDR3 reads TGCAGTGCTAGAGGCTCAGGGGGCGGTGGCTACACCTTC.

The V gene is TRBV4-3, the J gene TRBJ2-5, with D uncertain. CDR1 is LGHNA and CDR2 is YSLEER in the germline V gene. CDR3 length: 14 residues. V was cut by 1 base and J by 2 bases, with 8 bases left in between. The DNA of the CDR3 is TGCGCCAGCAGCCAAGCCCAGAGACAAGAGACCCAGTACTTC. It specifies CASSQAQRQETQYF.